The TCR beta chain under discussion was sequenced for a study of T cells in Graves' hyperthyroidism and ophthalmopathy. Points from the study as a whole: A 13 V-J signature model discriminated ophthalmopathy versus stable hyperthyroidism.

This clonotype was seen only a few times. The antigen is not known. CDR1 and CDR2 (germline): ENHRY, SYGVKD. V dropped 7 bases and J dropped 4; count of bases not matched to a gene: 0. This CDR3 comprises 13 residues. Ophthalmopathy cases met thresholds of Clinical Activity Score at least 3, NOSPECS grade at least 4 and duration under 3 months. Fresh 10 ml peripheral blood yielded PBMCs. Regions amplified from RNA transcripts were the TCR beta CDR3 regions. A set of HTBI primers served as the primers for a first-round RT-PCR of the TCR CDR3. TCRdb ran MiXCR on the multiplex PCR reads and lists one entry per CDR3 protein. Of more than 350,000 distinct CDR3 sequences in the sample, approximately 14% were seen once.

V is TRBV10-3 and J is TRBJ2-2; TRBD2 agrees at 10 bases. Sequenced: blood. The clonotype originates from an older woman with Graves' ophthalmopathy. This CDR3 is CAITSGSTGELFF. The DNA for the CDR3 is TGTGCCATCACTAGCGGGAGCACCGGGGAGCTGTTTTTT.